This T cell receptor beta chain was found in a study of CD8 T cells in Susac syndrome. Sequencing targeted TCR beta in blood CD8+ and CD4+ T cells. The controls, all healthy donors, were matched for age and sex. Isolation of CD8+ and CD4+ T cells was performed negatively, whereas enrichment of TEMRA cells was done by FACS. Germline CDR1 and CDR2: DFQATT and SNEGSKA (reference sequence). With 6 bases removed from V and 9 bases from J, the gap between germline ends came to 21 bases. The CDR3 runs 14 residues. The RNA input was about 0.5 to 1 ug, and it was reverse transcribed with random hexamers. TCRdb re-analysed the immunoSEQ multiplex PCR reads in MiXCR, keeping a single row per CDR3 protein. The table records around 200,000 distinct CDR3 sequences, 90% to 95% of them present only once. As to this clonotype: Its antigen is as yet unknown.

Study-wide points: The study's TCR sequencing and HLA analysis drew on a certain number of individuals. That number was acknowledged as relatively small.

The source of this sequence is a human donor in good health. The genes are TRBV20-1 and TRBJ2-1, with unresolved D. The sequenced material came from CD4+ T cells from PBMCs. Here the CDR3 reads CSALYGFTRAEQFF. The CDR3 DNA reads as TGCAGTGCCCTCTACGGCTTCACCCGCGCTGAGCAGTTCTTC.